This T cell receptor (beta chain) was captured in a study of blood T cell repertoires in COVID-19. Study in general: Sites across the United States, Italy and Spain contributed samples from acute and convalescent COVID-19.

Sequencing was performed with immunoSEQ multiplex PCR; in TCRdb, only in-frame clones are kept and a portion is missing. The sample carries some 100,000 clones, just under 85% recorded once. Germline V gene data show CDR1 as SQVTM and CDR2 as ANQGSEA. The junction had 2 bases not matched to a gene; V was cut back by 3 bases and J by 5 bases. The CDR3 contains 12 residues. The J gene is TRBJ2-3, the V gene TRBV29-1; 7 positions match TRBD1. Material for sequencing was peripheral blood. This sequence originates from a man between 45 and 60 years old with active or convalescent COVID-19. CDR3 sequence reads: CSVDAGGDTQYF. The DNA for the CDR3 is TGCAGCGTTGACGCAGGGGGAGATACGCAGTATTTT.